These 2 T cell receptor beta chains share one sample of origin, sequenced in a study of cytomegalovirus exposure and HLA in healthy donors. The PCR ran on 60 Vbeta and 13 Jbeta primers. Clones were sequenced by immunoSEQ multiplex PCR, and TCRdb holds only the in-frame ones, with some missing. The sample lists around 130,000 clones; 70% to 85% were seen once. Sequencing was performed on PBMCs. The receptors were gathered from a woman aged 60-75 years in good health and CMV-seropositive.

This clone has a handful of counts. The chain employs TRBV6-4 and TRBJ2-7; perhaps TRBD1 as D (5 bases). The CDR3 has 17 residues. Germline loops: CDR1 MRHNA, CDR2 SNTAGT. Trimming removed 6 bases at V and 3 bases at J, with 24 bases between. CDR3 sequence: CASRAEASRKGHYEQYF. Here the CDR3 DNA reads TGTGCCAGCAGGGCAGAGGCATCCCGAAAGGGGCACTACGAGCAGTACTTC.

This chain links TRBV2 with TRBJ2-5, with 7 nucleotides matching TRBD2. CDR1 and CDR2 from the germline V gene are SNHLY and FYNNEI. J gave up 0 bases and V 1 base, and 5 bases lay outside the gene matches. There are 16 residues in the CDR3. Written as DNA, the CDR3 is TGTGCCAGCAGTGAAGGGCGGGGAGGGTACCAAGAGACCCAGTACTTC. Residues: CASSEGRGGYQETQYF.